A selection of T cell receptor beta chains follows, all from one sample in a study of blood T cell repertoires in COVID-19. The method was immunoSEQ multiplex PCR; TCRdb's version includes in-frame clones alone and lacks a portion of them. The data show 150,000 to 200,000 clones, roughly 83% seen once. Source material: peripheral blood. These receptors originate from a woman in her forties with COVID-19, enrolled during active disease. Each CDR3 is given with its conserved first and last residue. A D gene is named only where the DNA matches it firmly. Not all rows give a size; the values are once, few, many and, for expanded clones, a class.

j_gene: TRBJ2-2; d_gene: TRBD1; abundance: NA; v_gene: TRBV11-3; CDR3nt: TGTGCCAGCAGCCCCGGAACCGGGACAGGGAACACCGGGGAGCTGTTTTTT; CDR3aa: CASSPGTGTGNTGELFF
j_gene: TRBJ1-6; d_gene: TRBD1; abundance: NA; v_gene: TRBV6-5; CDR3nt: TGTGCCAGCAGTTACGGGACAGGTTCACCCCTCCACTTT; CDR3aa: CASSYGTGSPLHF
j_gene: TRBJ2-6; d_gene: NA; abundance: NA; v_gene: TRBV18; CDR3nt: TGTGCCAGCTCACCAAGGAGAGCTGGGGCCAACGTCCTGACTTTC; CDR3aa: CASSPRRAGANVLTF
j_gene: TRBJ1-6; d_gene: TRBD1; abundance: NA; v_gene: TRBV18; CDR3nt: TGTGCCAGCTCTCCCCGCGGGACAGGGGATTCACCCCTCCACTTT; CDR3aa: CASSPRGTGDSPLHF
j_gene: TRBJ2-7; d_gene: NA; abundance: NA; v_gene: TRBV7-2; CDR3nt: TGTGCCAGCAGCTTAGCCCAGTTGACCTACGAGCAGTACTTC; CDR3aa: CASSLAQLTYEQYF
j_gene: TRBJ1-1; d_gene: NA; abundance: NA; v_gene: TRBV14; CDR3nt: TGTGCCAGCAGCTCCCGAAAGGGGGTGGTGGACACTGAAGCTTTCTTT; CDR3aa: CASSSRKGVVDTEAFF
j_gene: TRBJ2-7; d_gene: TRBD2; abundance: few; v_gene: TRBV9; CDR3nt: TGTGCCAGCAGCGAAGGACTAGCGGGAGAATCCTACGAGCAGTACTTC; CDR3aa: CASSEGLAGESYEQYF
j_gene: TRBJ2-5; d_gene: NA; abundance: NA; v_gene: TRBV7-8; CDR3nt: TGTGCCAGCAGCTTAGGGAGCAAAGAGACCCAGTACTTC; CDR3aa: CASSLGSKETQYF
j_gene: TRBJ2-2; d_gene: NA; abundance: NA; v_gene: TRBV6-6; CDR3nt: TGTGCCACAAGGGCGGGGCAGAACACCGGGGAGCTGTTTTTT; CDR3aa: CATRAGQNTGELFF
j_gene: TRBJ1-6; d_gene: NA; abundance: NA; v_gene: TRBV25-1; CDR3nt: TGTGCCAGCAGTGAATTAGTTGATTCACCCCTCCACTTT; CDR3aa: CASSELVDSPLHF
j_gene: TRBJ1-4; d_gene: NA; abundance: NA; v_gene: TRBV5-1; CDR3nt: TGCGCCAGCAGCTTGTCTCCATTGGGGACACTGATTTCTGCAACTAATGAAAAACTGTTTTTT; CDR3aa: CASSLSPLGTLISATNEKLFF
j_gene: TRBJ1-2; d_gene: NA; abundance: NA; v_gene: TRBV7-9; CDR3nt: TGTGCCAGCAGCTTCGACCAGACACCCTCCACCTTC; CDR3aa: CASSFDQTPSTF
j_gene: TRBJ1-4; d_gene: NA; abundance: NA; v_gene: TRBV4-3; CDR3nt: TGCGCCAGCAGCCAAGAATTGACAGCAACTAATGAAAAACTGTTTTTT; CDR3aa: CASSQELTATNEKLFF
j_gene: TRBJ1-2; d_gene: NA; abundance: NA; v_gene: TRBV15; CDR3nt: TGTGCCACTTCCTCAGGGGACTATGGCTACACCTTC; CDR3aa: CATSSGDYGYTF
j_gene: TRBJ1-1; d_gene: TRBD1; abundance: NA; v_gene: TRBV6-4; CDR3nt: TGTGCCAGCAGTTCCACCTTACGACAGGGGGCGATTACTGAAGCTTTCTTT; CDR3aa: CASSSTLRQGAITEAFF
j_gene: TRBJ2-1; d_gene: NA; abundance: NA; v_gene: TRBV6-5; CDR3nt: TGTGCCAGCACCGTGGCCCCCGGCAGGGATGAGCAGTTCTTC; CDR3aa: CASTVAPGRDEQFF
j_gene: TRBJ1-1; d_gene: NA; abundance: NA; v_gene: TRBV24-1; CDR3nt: TGTGCCACCAGGGCAGGAGGAGAGACTGAAGCTTTCTTT; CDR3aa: CATRAGGETEAFF
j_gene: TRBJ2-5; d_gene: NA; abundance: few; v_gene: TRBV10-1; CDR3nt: TGCGCCAGCAGTGAGTCAAGTACAGGCCAAGAGACCCAGTACTTC; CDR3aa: CASSESSTGQETQYF
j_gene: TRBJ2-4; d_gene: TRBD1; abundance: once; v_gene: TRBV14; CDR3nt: TGTGCCAGCAGCCTACAGGGGGCGGAAAACATTCAGTACTTC; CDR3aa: CASSLQGAENIQYF
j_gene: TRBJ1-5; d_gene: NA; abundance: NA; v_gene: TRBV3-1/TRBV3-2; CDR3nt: TGTGCCAGCAGCCAAGGAGCGGTTCAGCCCCAGCATTTT; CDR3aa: CASSQGAVQPQHF
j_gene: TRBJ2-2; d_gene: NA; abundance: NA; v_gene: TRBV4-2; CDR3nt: TGTGCCAGCAGCCAAGATTATGGAGACTACCTCTACACCGGGGAGCTGTTTTTT; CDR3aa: CASSQDYGDYLYTGELFF
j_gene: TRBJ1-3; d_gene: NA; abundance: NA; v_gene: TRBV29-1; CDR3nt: TGCAGCGCTTCAAGAGGAACCTCAGGAAACACCATATATTTT; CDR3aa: CSASRGTSGNTIYF
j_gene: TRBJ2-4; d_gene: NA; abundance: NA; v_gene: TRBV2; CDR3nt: TGTGCCAGCAAAAACGAGGGCAAAAACATTCAGTACTTC; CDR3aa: CASKNEGKNIQYF
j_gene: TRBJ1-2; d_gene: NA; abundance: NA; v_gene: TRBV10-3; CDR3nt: TGTGCCATCACCCCGGGAGGGGAGTATGGCTACACCTTC; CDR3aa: CAITPGGEYGYTF
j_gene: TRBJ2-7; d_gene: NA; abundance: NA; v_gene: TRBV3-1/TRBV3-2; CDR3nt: TGTGCCAGCAGCCAAGAAGGGACTCGGCAGTACTTC; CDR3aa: CASSQEGTRQYF
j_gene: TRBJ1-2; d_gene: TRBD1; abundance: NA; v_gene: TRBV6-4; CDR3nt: TGTGCCAGCAGTGCCGACAGGGGAGGCTATGGCTACACCTTC; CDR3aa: CASSADRGGYGYTF
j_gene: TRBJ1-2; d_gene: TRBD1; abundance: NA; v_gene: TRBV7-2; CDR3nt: TGTGCCAGCACCAAGGACAGGGATCGTGGTGGCTACACCTTC; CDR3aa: CASTKDRDRGGYTF
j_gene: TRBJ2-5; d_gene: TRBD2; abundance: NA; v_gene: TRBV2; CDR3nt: TGTGCCAGCAGCCCCGAGGCCGGGGGGTACCAAGAGACCCAGTACTTC; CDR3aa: CASSPEAGGYQETQYF
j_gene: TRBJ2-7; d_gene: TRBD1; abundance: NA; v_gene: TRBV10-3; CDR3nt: TGTGCCATCAGCGGGGTGGGACAGGGAGTTCCCTACGAGCAGTACTTC; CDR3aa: CAISGVGQGVPYEQYF
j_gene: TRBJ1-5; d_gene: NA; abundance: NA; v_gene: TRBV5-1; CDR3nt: TGCGCCAGCAGCTTGGCCCCTCAGGGAGGAAATCAGCCCCAGCATTTT; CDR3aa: CASSLAPQGGNQPQHF
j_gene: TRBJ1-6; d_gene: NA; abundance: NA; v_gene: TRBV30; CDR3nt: TGTGCCCTAAGTCCGGGGTCCTATAATTCACCCCTCCACTTT; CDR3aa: CALSPGSYNSPLHF
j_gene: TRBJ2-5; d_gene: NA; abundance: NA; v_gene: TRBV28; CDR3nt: TGTGCCAGCAGGACCGGGACTTTGGAGACCCAGTACTTC; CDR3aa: CASRTGTLETQYF
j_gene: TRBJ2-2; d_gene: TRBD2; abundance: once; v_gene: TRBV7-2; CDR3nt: TGTGCCAGCAGCTTACAGGCTAGCGGTATCACCGGGGAGCTGTTTTTT; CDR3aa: CASSLQASGITGELFF
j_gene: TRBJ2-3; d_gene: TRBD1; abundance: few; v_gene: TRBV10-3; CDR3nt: TGTGCCATCAGCCTAGGACAGGGCGGCAGCACAGATACGCAGTATTTT; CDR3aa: CAISLGQGGSTDTQYF
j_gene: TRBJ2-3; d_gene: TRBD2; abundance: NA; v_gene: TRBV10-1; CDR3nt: TGCGCCAGGGTACTAGCGGGGGTAGATACGCAGTATTTT; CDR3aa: CARVLAGVDTQYF
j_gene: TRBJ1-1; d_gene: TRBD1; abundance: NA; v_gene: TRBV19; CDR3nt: TGTGCCAGTAGGAGACAGGGGGCAGAGAGGACTGAAGCTTTCTTT; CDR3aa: CASRRQGAERTEAFF